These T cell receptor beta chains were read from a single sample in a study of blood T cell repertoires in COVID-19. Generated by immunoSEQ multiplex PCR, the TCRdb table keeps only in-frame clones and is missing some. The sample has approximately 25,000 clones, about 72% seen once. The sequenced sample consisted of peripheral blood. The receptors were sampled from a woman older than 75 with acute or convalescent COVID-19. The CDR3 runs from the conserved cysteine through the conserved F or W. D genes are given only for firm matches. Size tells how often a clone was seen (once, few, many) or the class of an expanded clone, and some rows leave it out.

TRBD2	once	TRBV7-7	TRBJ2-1	TGTGCTAGCAGCATTGGAGCGGGAAGCTCCTACAATGAGCAGTTCTTC	CASSIGAGSSYNEQFF
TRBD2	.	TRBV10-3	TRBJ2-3	TGTGCCATCAGTGGCGGTTGGTCCCTACGGGGACTAACGTCGAACACAGATACGCAGTATTTT	CAISGGWSLRGLTSNTDTQYF
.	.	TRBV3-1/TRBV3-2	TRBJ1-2	TGTGCCAGCAGCCAAGCCCGGGACAACTCCCTATATGGCTACACCTTC	CASSQARDNSLYGYTF
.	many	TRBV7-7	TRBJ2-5	TGTGCTAGCAGCTTGGGCTCGGGGGTCCAAGAGACCCAGTACTTC	CASSLGSGVQETQYF
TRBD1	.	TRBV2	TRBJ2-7	TGTGCCACCCGGGACAGGGCCTACGAGCAGTACTTC	CATRDRAYEQYF
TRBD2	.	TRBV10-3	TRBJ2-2	TGTGCCATCAGCTTGACTAGCGGAGCTAGCGGGGAGCTGTTTTTT	CAISLTSGASGELFF
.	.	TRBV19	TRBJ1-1	TGTGCCAGTAGAGGGGGAGAGGGTGAAGCTTTCTTT	CASRGGEGEAFF
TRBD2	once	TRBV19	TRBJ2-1	TGTGCCAGTAGTGGGTCGGGCGGGAGCTACAATGAGCAGTTCTTC	CASSGSGGSYNEQFF
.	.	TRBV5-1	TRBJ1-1	TGCGCCAGCAGCTTGTGGGGCGAAAACACTGAAGCTTTCTTT	CASSLWGENTEAFF
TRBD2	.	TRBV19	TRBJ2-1	TGTGCCAGTAGTAACCGGGGTAGCGGGTGGGACAATGAGCAGTTCTTC	CASSNRGSGWDNEQFF
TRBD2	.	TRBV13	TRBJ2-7	TGTGCCAGCAGCCCCGTTGGGGCGGGAGGCCCACTCATTACCTACGAGCAGTACTTC	CASSPVGAGGPLITYEQYF
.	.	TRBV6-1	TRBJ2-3	TGTGCCAGCAGCCAAGCCTCCAGGGGTGCAGATACGCAGTATTTT	CASSQASRGADTQYF
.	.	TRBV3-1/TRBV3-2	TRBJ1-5	TGTGCCAGCAGCCAACAGACGACACGGCCCCAGCATTTT	CASSQQTTRPQHF
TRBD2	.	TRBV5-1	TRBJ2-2	TGCGCCAGCAGCCCCAATGGCCAGCGGGGCACCGGGGAGCTGTTTTTT	CASSPNGQRGTGELFF
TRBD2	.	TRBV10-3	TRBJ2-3	TGTGCCATCAGTGATTTTGGGAGGGCTAGCGGGAGGTCAGATACGCAGTATTTT	CAISDFGRASGRSDTQYF
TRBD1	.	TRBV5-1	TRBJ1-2	TGCGCCAGCAGCGTCGGGACAGGGTACTATGGCTACACCTTC	CASSVGTGYYGYTF
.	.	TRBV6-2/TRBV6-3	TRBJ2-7	TGTGCCAGCAGTTACTCAGCCGAGAGCTCCTACGAGCAGTACTTC	CASSYSAESSYEQYF
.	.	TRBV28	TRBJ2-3	TGTGCCAGCAGTTCCGTCCGGGGTACGCAGTATTTT	CASSSVRGTQYF
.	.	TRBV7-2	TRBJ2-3	TGTGCCAGCAGCTTAGCACTCGGACAGTTAACAGATACGCAGTATTTT	CASSLALGQLTDTQYF
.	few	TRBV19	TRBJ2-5	TGTGCCAGTAGACAGTCCGGAGAGACCCAGTACTTC	CASRQSGETQYF
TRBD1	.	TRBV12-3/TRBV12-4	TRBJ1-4	TGTGCCAGCAGCGTATCGACAGGGGTACAGTTTTTT	CASSVSTGVQFF
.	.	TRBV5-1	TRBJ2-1	TGCGCCAGCAGCTTCGGCGGGCGAGGAAACAATGAGCAGTTCTTC	CASSFGGRGNNEQFF
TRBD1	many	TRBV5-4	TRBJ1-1	TGTGCCAGCAGCTTGCAAGGGGGCGCGGGCACTGAAGCTTTCTTT	CASSLQGGAGTEAFF
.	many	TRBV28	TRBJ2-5	TGTGCCAGCAGTTTTCAGGCCACGTCCGGTGAGACCCAGTACTTC	CASSFQATSGETQYF
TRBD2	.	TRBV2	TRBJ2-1	TGTGCCAGCACCGAGCGGGGGGCTTACAATGAGCAGTTCTTC	CASTERGAYNEQFF
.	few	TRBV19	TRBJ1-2	TGTGCCAGTAGTACCCGGCGGATTCGTGGCTACACCTTC	CASSTRRIRGYTF
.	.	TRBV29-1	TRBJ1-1	TGCAGCACCTCCGACAGTAAAAACACTGAAGCTTTCTTT	CSTSDSKNTEAFF
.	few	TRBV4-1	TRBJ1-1	TGCGCCAGCAGCCAAGATGCTGGGCAGGGGCGGCTCGGCACTGAAGCTTTCTTT	CASSQDAGQGRLGTEAFF
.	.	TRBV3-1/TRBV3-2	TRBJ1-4	TGTGCCAGCAGCCAAGGGCGGGAAAAACTGTTTTTT	CASSQGREKLFF
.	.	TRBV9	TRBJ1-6	TGTGCCAGCAGCGTAGCTTCATGGGGAGTTTCACCCCTCCACTTT	CASSVASWGVSPLHF
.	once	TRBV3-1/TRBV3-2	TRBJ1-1	TGTGCCAGCAGCCCTCCTAGGGGTGTGAACACTGAAGCTTTCTTT	CASSPPRGVNTEAFF
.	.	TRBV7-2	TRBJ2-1	TGTGCCAGCAGCGGGGCGGGAAATTACAATGAGCAGTTCTTC	CASSGAGNYNEQFF
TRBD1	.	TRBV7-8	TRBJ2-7	TGTGCCAGCAGCTTGGAATGGACAGGGATCTACGAGCAGTACTTC	CASSLEWTGIYEQYF
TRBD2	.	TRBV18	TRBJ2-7	TGTGCCAGCTCACCCGCAGTAGCGGGCGAGCAGTACTTC	CASSPAVAGEQYF
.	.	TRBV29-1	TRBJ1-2	TGCAGCGTTGAGTTGGCAGGAATAGTGGGTGGCTACACCTTC	CSVELAGIVGGYTF
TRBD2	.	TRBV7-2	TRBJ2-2	TGTGCCAGCAGCGAACAAAAACTAGCGGCACACACCGGGGAGCTGTTTTTT	CASSEQKLAAHTGELFF
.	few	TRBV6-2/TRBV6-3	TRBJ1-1	TGTGCCAGCAGTCGACGACAGATGAACACTGAAGCTTTCTTT	CASSRRQMNTEAFF
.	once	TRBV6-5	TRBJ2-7	TGTGCCAGCTCCCGGGGTCCCTCCTACGAGCAGTACTTC	CASSRGPSYEQYF
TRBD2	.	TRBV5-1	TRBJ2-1	TGCGCCAGCAGGGGTGGGACTAGCGGATCCTACAATGAGCAGTTCTTC	CASRGGTSGSYNEQFF
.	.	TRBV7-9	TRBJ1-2	TGTGCCAGCAGCCTCCTAGGATCTAACTATGGCTACACCTTC	CASSLLGSNYGYTF
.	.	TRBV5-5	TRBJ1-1	TGTGCCAGCAGCTTAGGGAGAGGATTCGGTGGCACTGAAGCTTTCTTT	CASSLGRGFGGTEAFF
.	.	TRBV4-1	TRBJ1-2	TGCGCCAGCAGCCAAAGTGGGACCACAGGGATCTATGGCTACACCTTC	CASSQSGTTGIYGYTF
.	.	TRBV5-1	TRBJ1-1	TGCGCCAGCAGCTTGGAGCGGGCAGGGTACACTGAAGCTTTCTTT	CASSLERAGYTEAFF
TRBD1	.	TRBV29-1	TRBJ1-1	TGCAGCGCCGCCGGACAGGTCCTCACCCGCGGGGCTTTCTTT	CSAAGQVLTRGAFF
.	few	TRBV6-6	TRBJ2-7	TGTGCAGGGGCCCGGAAATCGACCCTAACTCACGAGCAGTACTTC	CAGARKSTLTHEQYF
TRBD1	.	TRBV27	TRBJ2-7	TGTGCCAGCAGTTTAAGGGGACAGGAAAACGAGCAGTACTTC	CASSLRGQENEQYF
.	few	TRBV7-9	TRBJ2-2	TGTGCCAGCAGCTTCTATACCGGGGAGCTGTTTTTT	CASSFYTGELFF